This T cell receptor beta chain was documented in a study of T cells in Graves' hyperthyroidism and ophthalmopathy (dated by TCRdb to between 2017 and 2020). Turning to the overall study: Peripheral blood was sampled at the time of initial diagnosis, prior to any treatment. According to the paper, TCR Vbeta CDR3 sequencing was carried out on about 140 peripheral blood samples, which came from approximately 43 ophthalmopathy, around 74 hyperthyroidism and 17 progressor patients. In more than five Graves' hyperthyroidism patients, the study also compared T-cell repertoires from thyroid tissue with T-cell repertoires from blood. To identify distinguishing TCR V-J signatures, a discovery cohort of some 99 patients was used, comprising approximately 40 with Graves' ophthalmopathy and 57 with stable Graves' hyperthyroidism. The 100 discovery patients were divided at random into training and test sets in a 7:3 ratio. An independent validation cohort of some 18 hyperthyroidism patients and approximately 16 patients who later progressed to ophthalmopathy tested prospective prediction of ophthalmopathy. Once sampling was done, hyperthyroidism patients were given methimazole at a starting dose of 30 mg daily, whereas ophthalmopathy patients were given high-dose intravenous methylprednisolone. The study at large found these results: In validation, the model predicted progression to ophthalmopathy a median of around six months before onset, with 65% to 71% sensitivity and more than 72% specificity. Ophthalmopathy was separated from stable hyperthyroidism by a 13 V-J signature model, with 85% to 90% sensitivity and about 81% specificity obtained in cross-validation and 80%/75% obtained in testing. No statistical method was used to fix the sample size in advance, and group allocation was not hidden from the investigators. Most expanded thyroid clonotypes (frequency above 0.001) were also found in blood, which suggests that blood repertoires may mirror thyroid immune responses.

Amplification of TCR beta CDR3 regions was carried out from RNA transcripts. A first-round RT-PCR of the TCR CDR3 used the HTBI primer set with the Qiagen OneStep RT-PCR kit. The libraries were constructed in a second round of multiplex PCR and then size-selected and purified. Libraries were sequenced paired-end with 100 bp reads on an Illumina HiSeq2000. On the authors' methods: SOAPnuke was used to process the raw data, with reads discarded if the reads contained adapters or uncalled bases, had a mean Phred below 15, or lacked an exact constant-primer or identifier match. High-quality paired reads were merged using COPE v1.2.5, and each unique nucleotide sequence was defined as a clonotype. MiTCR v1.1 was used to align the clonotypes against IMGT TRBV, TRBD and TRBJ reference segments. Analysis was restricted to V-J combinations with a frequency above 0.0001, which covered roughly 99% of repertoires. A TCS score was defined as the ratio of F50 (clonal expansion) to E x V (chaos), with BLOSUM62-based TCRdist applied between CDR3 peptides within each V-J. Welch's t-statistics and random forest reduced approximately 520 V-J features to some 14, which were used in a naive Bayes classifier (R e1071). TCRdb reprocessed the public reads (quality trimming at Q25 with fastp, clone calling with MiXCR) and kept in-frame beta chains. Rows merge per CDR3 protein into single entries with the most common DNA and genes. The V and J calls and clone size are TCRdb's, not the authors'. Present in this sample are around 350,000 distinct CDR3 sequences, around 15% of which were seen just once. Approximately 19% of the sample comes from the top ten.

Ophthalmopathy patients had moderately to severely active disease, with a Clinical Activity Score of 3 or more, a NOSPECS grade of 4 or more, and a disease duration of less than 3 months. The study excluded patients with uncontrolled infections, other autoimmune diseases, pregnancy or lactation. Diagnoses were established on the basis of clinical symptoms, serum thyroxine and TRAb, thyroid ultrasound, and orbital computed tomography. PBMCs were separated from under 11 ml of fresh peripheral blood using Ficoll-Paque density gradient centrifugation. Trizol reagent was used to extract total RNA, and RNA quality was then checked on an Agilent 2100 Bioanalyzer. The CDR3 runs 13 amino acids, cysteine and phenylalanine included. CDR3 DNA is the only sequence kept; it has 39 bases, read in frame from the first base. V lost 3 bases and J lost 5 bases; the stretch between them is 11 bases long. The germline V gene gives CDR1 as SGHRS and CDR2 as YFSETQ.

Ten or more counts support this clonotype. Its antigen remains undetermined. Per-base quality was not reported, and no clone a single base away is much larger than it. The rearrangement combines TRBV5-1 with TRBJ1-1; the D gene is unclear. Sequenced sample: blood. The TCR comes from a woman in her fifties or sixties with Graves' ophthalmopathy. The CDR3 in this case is CASSWSTVTEAFF. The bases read TGCGCCAGCAGCTGGTCGACGGTGACTGAAGCTTTCTTT.